This TCR beta chain derives from a study of shared clonotypes between healthy human individuals. The protocol was immunoSEQ multiplex PCR, while the TCRdb copy is restricted to in-frame clones and leaves out a portion. The data hold over 1.5 million clones, with 98% observed a single time. Findings and caveats of the study: As a rule, naive subsets had a larger estimated richness than memory subsets.

With regard to this clone: Its antigen is unidentified. The junction shows a germline mismatch at one end, possibly a read error.

Sequencing used naive CD4+ T cells sorted from blood. The sample's subset: CD45RA+ positively selected. The source is a man aged 30 to 45 in good health.

The CDR3 nucleotides are TGTGCTAGCAGCCCGCGACTAGTTTCTCATGAGCAGTTCTTC. Amino acid sequence: CASSPRLVSHEQFF. The chain uses TRBV7-7 and TRBJ2-1; TRBD2 might be the D (6 bases). The CDR3 runs 14 residues. The germline V gene encodes CDR1 SSHAT and CDR2 FNYEAQ (reference sequence). Variable domain in full (rest from reference TRBV7-7 and TRBJ2-1): GAGVSQSPRYKVTKRGQDVTLRCDPISSHATLYWYQQALGQGPEFLTYFNYEAQPDKSGLPSDRFSAERPEGSISTLTIQRTEQRDSAMYRCASSPRLVSHEQFFGPGTRLTVL.